One T cell receptor beta chain is described in this entry. Its matching antigen is unknown. The entry originates in a study of CD8 T cells in ankylosing spondylitis. Points from the study as a whole: Disease-associated clones were reportedly significantly overrepresented in matched ankylosing spondylitis synovial fluid. What appeared characteristic of ankylosing spondylitis blood was a TCR beta motif of seven to nine highly homologous variants.

TCRdb reprocessed the 5' RACE reads via MiXCR and lists one record per CDR3 protein. The sample contains around 770,000 distinct CDR3 sequences, about 10% of which appear only once. In germline, CDR1 is LNHNV, CDR2 YYDKDF (reference sequence). Trimming removed 0 bases from V and 4 bases from J, with 10 bases in between. The CDR3 runs 14 residues. The source of this sequence is a male donor with ankylosing spondylitis. V gene TRBV15 combines with J gene TRBJ2-7; D unclear. Specimen: blood, either unsorted or a sorted T cell fraction (not recorded which). The CDR3 loop reads CATSRDTGRYEQYF. CDR3 DNA sequence: TGTGCCACCAGCAGAGATACGGGCAGGTACGAGCAGTACTTC.